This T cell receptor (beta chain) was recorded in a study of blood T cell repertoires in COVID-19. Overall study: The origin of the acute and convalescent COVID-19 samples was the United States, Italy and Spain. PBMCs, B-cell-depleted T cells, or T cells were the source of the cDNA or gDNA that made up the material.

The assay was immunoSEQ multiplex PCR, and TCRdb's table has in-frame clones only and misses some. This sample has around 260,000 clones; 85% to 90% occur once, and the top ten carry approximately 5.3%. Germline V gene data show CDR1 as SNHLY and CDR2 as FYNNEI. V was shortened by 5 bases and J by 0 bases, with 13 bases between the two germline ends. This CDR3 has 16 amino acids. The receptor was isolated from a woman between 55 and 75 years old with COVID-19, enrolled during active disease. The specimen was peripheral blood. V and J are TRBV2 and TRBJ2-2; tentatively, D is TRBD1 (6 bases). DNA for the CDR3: TGTGCCAGCAGTCTTACAGGGCCCGCGAACACCGGGGAGCTGTTTTTT. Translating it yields CASSLTGPANTGELFF.